This entry is about one T cell receptor (beta chain). Use of 60 Vbeta and 13 Jbeta primers characterized the PCR. Assay used: immunoSEQ multiplex PCR; TCRdb lists only in-frame clones, some missing. Its listing shows approximately 110,000 clones. The data derive from a study of cytomegalovirus exposure and HLA in healthy donors. This CDR3 is 12 amino acids long. The V gene's germline CDR1 is SGHRS and CDR2 YFSETQ. With 0 bases removed from V and 4 bases from J, the gap between germline ends came to 2 bases. The TCR was taken from a man aged 25-45 years in good health and CMV-seronegative. This chain uses TRBV5-1 with TRBJ2-1, with no clear D. The sample taken for sequencing was PBMCs. The CDR3 DNA follows: TGCGCCAGCAGCTTGGCTTACAATGAGCAGTTCTTC. Translation: CASSLAYNEQFF.